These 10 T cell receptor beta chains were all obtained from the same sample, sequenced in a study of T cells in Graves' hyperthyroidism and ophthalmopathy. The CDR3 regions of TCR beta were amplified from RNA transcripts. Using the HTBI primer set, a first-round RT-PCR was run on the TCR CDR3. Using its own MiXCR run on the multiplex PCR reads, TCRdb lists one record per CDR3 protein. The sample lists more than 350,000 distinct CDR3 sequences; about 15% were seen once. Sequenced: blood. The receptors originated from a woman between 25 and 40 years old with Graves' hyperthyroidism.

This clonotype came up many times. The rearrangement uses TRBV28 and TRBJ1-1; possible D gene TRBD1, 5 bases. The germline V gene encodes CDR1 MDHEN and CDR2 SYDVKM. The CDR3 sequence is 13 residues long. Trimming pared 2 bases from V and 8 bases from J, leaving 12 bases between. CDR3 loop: CASSLGRVKEAFF. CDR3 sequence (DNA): TGTGCCAGCAGTTTAGGCAGGGTAAAGGAAGCTTTCTTT.

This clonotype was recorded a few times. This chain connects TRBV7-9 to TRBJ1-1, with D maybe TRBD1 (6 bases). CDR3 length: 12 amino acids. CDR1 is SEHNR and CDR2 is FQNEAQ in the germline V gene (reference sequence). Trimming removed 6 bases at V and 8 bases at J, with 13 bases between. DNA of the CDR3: TGTGCCAGCAGTCACAGGGTGGGGGAAGCTTTCTTT. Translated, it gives CASSHRVGEAFF. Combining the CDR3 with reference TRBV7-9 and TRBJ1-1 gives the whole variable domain DTGVSQNPRHKITKRGQNVTFRCDPISEHNRLYWYRQTLGQGPEFLTYFQNEAQLEKSRLLSDRFSAERPKGSFSTLEIQRTEQGDSAMYLCASSHRVGEAFFGQGTRLTVV.

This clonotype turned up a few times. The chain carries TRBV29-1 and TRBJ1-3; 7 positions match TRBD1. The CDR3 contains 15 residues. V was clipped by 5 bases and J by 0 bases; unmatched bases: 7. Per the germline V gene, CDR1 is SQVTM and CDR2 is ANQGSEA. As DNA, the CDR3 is TGCAGCGTTAAAATACAGGGGTCCTCTGGAAACACCATATATTTT. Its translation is CSVKIQGSSGNTIYF. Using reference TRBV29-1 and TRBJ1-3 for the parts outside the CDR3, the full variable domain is SAVISQKPSRDICQRGTSLTIQCQVDSQVTMMFWYRQQPGQSLTLIATANQGSEATYESGFVIDKFPISRPNLTFSTLTVSNMSPEDSSIYLCSVKIQGSSGNTIYFGEGSWLTVV.

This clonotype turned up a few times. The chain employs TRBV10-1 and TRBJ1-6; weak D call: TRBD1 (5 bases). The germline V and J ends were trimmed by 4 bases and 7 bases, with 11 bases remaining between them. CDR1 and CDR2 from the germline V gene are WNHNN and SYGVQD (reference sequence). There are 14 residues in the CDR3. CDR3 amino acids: CASSVGTVNSPLHF. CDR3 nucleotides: TGCGCCAGCAGTGTTGGGACCGTAAATTCACCCCTCCACTTT.

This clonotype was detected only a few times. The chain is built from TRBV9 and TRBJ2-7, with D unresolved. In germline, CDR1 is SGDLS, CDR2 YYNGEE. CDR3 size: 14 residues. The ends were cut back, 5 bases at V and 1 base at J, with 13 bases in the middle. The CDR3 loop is CASSSEDGSYEQYF. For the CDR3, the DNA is TGTGCCAGCAGTTCAGAGGACGGGTCCTACGAGCAGTACTTC.

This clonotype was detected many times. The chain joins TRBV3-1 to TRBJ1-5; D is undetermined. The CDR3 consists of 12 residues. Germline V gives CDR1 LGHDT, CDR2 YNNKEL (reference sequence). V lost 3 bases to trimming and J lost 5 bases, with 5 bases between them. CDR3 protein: CASSHRDQPQHF. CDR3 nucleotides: TGTGCCAGCAGCCATAGGGATCAGCCCCAGCATTTT.

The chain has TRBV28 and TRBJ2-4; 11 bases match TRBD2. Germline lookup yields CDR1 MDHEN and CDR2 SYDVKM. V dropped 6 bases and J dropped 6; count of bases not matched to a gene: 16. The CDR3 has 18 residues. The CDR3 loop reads CASSSGLAGPPTGNIQYF. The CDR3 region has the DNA TGTGCCAGCAGCTCTGGACTAGCGGGCCCCCCGACGGGAAACATTCAGTACTTC.

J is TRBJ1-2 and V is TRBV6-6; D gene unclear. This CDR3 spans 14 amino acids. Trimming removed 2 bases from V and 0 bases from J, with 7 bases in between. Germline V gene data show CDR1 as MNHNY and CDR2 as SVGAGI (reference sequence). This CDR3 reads CASSYGAANYGYTF. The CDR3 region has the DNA TGTGCCAGCAGTTACGGTGCGGCTAACTATGGCTACACCTTC.

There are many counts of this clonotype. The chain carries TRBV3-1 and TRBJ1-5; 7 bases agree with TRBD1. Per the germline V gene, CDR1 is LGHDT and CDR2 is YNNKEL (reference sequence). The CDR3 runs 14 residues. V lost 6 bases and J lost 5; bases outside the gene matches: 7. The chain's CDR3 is CASSRNRGDQPQHF. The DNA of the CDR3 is TGTGCCAGCAGTCGTAACAGGGGTGATCAGCCCCAGCATTTT.

The CDR3 here is CASSVGGLGNTEAFF. The CDR3 region has the DNA TGTGCCAGCAGCGTGGGGGGGCTGGGGAACACTGAAGCTTTCTTT. The gene calls are TRBV9 and TRBJ1-1; D is possibly TRBD1 (6 bases). This CDR3 contains 15 residues. V gave up 2 bases and J gave up 1 base, with 12 bases separating them. CDR1 and CDR2 from the germline V gene are SGDLS and YYNGEE.